This T cell receptor beta chain appears in the sequencing data of a study of T cell changes during pregnancy in multiple sclerosis. The CDR3 contains 18 residues. V lost 4 bases and J 0 bases, leaving 18 bases between the germline ends. Germline lookup yields CDR1 SEHNR and CDR2 FQNEAQ (reference sequence). The assay was immunoSEQ multiplex PCR, and TCRdb's table has in-frame clones only and misses some. The sample consists of under 30,000 clones, around 89% of them appearing once. The material sequenced was CD4+ T cells from peripheral blood mononuclear cells, taken in the first trimester of pregnancy. The gene calls are TRBV7-9 and TRBJ1-4, with D possibly TRBD1 on 5 matching bases. The TCR was taken from a female donor in good health, enrolled as a control in a pregnancy study. CDR3 nucleotide sequence: TGTGCCAGCAGCTGGAGGGGCCGAGGGGATACAACTAATGAAAAACTGTTTTTT. As protein: CASSWRGRGDTTNEKLFF.